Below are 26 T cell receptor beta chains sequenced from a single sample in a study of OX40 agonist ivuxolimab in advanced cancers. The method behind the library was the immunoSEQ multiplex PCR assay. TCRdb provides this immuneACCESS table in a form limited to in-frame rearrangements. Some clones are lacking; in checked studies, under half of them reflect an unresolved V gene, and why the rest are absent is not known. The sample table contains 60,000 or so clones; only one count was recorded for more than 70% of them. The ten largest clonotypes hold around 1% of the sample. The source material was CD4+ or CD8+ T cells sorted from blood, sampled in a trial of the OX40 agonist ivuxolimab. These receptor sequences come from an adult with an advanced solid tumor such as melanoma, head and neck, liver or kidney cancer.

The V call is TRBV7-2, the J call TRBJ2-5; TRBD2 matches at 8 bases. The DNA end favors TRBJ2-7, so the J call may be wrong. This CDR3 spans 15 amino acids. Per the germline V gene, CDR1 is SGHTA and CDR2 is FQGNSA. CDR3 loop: CASSRRGDHRYEQYF. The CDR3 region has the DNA TGTGCCAGCAGCAGGCGGGGGGACCATCGGTACGAGCAGTACTTC.

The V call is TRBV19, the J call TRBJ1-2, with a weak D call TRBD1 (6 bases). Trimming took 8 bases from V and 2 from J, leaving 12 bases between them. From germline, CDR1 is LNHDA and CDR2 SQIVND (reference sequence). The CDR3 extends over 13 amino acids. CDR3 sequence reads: CASSQGQNYGYTF. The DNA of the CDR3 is TGTGCCAGTTCTCAGGGGCAAAACTATGGCTACACCTTC. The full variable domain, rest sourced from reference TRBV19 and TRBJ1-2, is DGGITQSPKYLFRKEGQNVTLSCEQNLNHDAMYWYRQDPGQGLRLIYYSQIVNDFQKGDIAEGYSVSREKKESFPLTVTSAQKNPTAFYLCASSQGQNYGYTFGSGTRLTVV.

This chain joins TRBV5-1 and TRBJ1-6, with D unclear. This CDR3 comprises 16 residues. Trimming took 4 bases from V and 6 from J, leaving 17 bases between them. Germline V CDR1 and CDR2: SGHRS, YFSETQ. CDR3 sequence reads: CASSPSTIRGNSPLHF. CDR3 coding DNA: TGCGCCAGCAGCCCGTCGACCATACGGGGTAATTCACCCCTCCACTTT.

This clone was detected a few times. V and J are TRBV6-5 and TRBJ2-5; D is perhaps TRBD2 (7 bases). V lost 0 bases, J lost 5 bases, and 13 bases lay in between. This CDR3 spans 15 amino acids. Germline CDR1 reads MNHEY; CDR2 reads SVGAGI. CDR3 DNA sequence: TGTGCCAGCAGTTACTCGGGGGGGCCAGTGGAGACCCAGTACTTC. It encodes CASSYSGGPVETQYF.

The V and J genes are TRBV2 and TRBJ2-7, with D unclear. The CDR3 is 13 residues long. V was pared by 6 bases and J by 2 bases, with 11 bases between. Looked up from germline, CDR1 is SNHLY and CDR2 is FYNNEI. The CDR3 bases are TGTGCCAGCAGGTACTCCGACACCTACGAGCAGTACTTC. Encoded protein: CASRYSDTYEQYF.

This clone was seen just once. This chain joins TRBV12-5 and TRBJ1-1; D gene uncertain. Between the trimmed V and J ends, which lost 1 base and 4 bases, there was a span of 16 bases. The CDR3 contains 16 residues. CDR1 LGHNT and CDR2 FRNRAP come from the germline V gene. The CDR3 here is CASGLARGEGFTEAFF. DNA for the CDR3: TGTGCTAGTGGTTTGGCCCGCGGGGAGGGATTCACTGAAGCTTTCTTT.

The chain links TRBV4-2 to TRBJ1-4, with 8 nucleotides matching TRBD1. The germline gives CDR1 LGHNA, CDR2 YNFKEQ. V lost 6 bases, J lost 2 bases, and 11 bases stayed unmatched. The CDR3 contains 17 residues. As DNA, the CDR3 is TGTGCCAGCAGTTACAGACAGGGGAGGACGACTAATGAAAAACTGTTTTTT. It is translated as CASSYRQGRTTNEKLFF.

DNA of the CDR3: TGTGCCAGCAGCCGCCACGGGACGGGGAGCGGCACTGAAGCTTTCTTT. This gives the protein CASSRHGTGSGTEAFF. This chain connects TRBV14 to TRBJ1-1; weak D call: TRBD1 (5 bases). The ends were cut back, 4 bases at V and 4 bases at J, with 19 bases in the middle. CDR1 and CDR2 (germline): SGHDN, FVKESK. This CDR3 region has 16 residues.

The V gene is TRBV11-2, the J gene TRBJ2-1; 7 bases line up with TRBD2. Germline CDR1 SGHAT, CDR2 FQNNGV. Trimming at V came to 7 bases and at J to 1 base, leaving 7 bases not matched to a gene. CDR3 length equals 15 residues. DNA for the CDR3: TGTGCCAGCACCCCGGGGGGTACATCCTACAATGAGCAGTTCTTC. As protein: CASTPGGTSYNEQFF.

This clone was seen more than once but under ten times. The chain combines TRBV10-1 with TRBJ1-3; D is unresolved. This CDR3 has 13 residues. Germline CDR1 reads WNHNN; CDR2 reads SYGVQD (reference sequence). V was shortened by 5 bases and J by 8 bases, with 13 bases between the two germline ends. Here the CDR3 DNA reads TGCGCCAGCAGTCGGGTTCTGGAGGACACCATATATTTT. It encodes CASSRVLEDTIYF.

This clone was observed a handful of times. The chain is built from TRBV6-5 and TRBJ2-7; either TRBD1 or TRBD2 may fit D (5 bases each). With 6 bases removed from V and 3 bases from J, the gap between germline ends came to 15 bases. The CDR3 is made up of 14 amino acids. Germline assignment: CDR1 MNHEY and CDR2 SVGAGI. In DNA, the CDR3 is TGTGCCAGCAGCCTGACGGGACCCAACTACGAGCAGTACTTC. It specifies CASSLTGPNYEQYF.

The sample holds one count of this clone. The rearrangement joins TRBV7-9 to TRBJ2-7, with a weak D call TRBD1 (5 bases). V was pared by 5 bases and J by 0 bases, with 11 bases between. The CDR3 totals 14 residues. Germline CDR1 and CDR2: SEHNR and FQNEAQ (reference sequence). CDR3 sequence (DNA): TGTGCCAGCAGCCTACAGGCCGTCTCCTACGAGCAGTACTTC. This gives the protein CASSLQAVSYEQYF.

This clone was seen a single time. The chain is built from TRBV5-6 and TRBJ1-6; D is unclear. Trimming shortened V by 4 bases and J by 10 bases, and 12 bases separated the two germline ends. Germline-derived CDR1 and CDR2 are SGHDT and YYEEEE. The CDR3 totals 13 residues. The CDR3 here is CASSGNIGSPLHF. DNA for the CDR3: TGTGCCAGCAGCGGGAACATTGGATCACCCCTCCACTTT.

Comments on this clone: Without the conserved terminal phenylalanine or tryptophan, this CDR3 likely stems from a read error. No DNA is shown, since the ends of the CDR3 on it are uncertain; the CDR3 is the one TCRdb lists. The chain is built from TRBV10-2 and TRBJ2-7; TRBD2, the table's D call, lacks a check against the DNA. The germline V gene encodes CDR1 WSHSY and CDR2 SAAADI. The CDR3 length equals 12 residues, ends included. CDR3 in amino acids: CASSPSGGSLRH.

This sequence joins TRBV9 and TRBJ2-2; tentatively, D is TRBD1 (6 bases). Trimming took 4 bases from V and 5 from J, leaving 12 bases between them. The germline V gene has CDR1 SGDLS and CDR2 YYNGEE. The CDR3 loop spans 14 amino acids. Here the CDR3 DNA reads TGTGCCAGCAGCCGCCGCACAGGGACCGGGGAGCTGTTTTTT. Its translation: CASSRRTGTGELFF.

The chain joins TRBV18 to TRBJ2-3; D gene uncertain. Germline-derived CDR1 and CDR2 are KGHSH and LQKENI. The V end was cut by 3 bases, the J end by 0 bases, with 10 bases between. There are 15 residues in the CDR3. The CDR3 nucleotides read TGTGCCAGCTCACCGGGAACTCCTAGCACAGATACGCAGTATTTT. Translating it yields CASSPGTPSTDTQYF.

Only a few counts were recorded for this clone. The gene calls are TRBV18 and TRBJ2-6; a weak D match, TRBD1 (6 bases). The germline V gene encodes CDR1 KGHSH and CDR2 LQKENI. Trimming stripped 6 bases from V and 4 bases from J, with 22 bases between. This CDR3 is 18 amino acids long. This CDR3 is CASSHVVGARSGANVLTF. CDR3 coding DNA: TGTGCCAGCTCCCACGTTGTGGGGGCAAGGTCAGGGGCCAACGTCCTGACTTTC.

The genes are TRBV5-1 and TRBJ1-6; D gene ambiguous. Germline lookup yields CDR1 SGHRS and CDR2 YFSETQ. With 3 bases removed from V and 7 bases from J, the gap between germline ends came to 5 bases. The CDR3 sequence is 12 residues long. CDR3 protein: CASSSGNSPLHF. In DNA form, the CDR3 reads TGCGCCAGCAGCTCTGGGAATTCACCCCTCCACTTT.

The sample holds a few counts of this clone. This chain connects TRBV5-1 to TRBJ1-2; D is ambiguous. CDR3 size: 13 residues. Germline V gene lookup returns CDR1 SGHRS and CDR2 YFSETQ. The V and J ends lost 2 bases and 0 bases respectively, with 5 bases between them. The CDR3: CASSFGTNYGYTF. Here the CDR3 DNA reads TGCGCCAGCAGCTTCGGGACTAACTATGGCTACACCTTC.

The CDR3 DNA sequence: TGTGCCAGCAGCCAAGAGGCACTTCGGGAGCAGTACTTC. It specifies CASSQEALREQYF. The V and J genes are TRBV4-2 and TRBJ2-7; D is uncertain. The V and J ends lost 0 bases and 7 bases respectively, with 10 bases between them. The CDR3 loop spans 13 amino acids. Germline CDR1 LGHNA, CDR2 YNFKEQ.

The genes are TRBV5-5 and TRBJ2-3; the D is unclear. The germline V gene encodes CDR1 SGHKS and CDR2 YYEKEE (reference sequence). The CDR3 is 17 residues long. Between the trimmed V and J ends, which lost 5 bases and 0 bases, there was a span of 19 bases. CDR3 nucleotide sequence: TGTGCCAGCAGGGAAAGACGGACGGACGCTAGCACAGATACGCAGTATTTT. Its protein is CASRERRTDASTDTQYF.

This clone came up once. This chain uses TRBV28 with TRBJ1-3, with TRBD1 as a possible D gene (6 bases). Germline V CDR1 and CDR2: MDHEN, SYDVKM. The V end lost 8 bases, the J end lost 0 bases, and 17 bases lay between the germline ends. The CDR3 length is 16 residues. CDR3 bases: TGTGCCAGCCGACGAGCCGGGGGGCTCTCTGGAAACACCATATATTTT. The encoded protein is CASRRAGGLSGNTIYF.

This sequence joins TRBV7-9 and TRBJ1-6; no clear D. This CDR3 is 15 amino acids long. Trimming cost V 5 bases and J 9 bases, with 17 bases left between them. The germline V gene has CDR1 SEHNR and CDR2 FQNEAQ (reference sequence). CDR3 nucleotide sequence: TGTGCCAGCAGCCCTACCAGCGGGTGGGGTTCACCCCTCCACTTT. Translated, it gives CASSPTSGWGSPLHF.

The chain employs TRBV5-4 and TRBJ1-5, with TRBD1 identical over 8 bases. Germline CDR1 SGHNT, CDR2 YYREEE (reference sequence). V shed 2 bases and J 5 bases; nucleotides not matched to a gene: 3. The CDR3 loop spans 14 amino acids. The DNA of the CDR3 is TGTGCCAGCAGCTTCCAGGGGGCCGATCAGCCCCAGCATTTT. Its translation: CASSFQGADQPQHF.

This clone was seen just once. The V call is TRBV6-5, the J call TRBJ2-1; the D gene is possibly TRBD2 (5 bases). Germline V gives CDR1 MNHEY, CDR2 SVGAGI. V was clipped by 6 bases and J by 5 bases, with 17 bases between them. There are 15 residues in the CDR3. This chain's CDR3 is CASRAGNPTNNEQFF. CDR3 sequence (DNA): TGTGCCAGCAGGGCCGGAAACCCGACTAACAATGAGCAGTTCTTC.

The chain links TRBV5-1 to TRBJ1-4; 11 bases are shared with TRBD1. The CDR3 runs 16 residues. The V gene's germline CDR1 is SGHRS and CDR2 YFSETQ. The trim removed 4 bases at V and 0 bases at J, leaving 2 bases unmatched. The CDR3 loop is CASSRGQGATNEKLFF. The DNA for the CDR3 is TGCGCCAGCAGCCGGGGACAGGGGGCAACTAATGAAAAACTGTTTTTT. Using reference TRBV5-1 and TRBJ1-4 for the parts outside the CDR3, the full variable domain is KAGVTQTPRYLIKTRGQQVTLSCSPISGHRSVSWYQQTPGQGLQFLFEYFSETQRNKGNFPGRFSGRQFSNSRSEMNVSTLELGDSALYLCASSRGQGATNEKLFFGSGTQLSVL.